A selection of T cell receptor beta chains follows, all from one sample in a study of graft-versus-host responses after intestinal transplantation. Generated by immunoSEQ multiplex PCR, the TCRdb table keeps only in-frame clones and is missing some. Of about 94,000 clones listed, 91% were seen once; the top ten hold more than 0.4%. The antigens these receptors bind are not known. Here the sequenced sample was unstimulated CD8+ T cells sorted from spleen or lymph node cells, taken before intestinal transplant. The receptor source for this set is a human donor who received an intestinal transplant. Each CDR3 is given with its conserved first and last residue.

j_call v_call cdr3_aa
TRBJ2-1 TRBV29-1 CSVEDRYDEQFF
TRBJ2-7 TRBV11-3 CASSLWTGSSYEQYF
TRBJ1-2 TRBV25-1 CASSEGTGVYGYTF
TRBJ2-1 TRBV4-3 CASSQERPYNEQFF
TRBJ1-2 TRBV20-1 CSAPNGYTF
TRBJ2-3 TRBV7-8 CASSPWEGGRDTQYF
TRBJ2-7 TRBV7-6 CASSFGTSGSYEQYF
TRBJ2-1 TRBV27 CASSLNPSSYNEQFF
TRBJ1-1 TRBV7-9 CASSFSGATEAFF
TRBJ2-7 TRBV7-9 CASSQTGTGGPNPPYEQYF
TRBJ2-1 TRBV12-2 CASRGRPDGVAGGNEQFF
TRBJ2-7 TRBV2 CASSKTMAYEQYF
TRBJ1-5 TRBV15 CATSFRDSLNQPQHF
TRBJ1-3 TRBV6-6 CASSQDRGGNTIYF
TRBJ1-2 TRBV9 CASSGALGYTF
TRBJ2-5 TRBV15 CATSRGTSNQETQYF
TRBJ2-7 TRBV28 CATARDSPYEQYF
TRBJ2-5 TRBV11-2 CASSLDLAGGPLDF
TRBJ2-7 TRBV6-1 CASISGLDSYEQYF
TRBJ2-7 TRBV19 CASSIQGGPYEQYF
TRBJ2-7 TRBV6-5 CASSYRLQTSEQYF
TRBJ2-7 TRBV4-1 CASSQPGSTYEQYF
TRBJ2-1 TRBV11-2 CASSLAGGYNEQFF
TRBJ2-1 TRBV21-1 CASSKFHFCGPYNEQFF
TRBJ2-7 TRBV4-1 CASSQDRRESYEQYF
TRBJ2-7 TRBV4-1 CASGSSQGAYEQYF
TRBJ2-3 TRBV5-1 CASSLIYASTDTQYF
TRBJ2-3 TRBV5-8 CASSLTDSHTDTQYF
TRBJ1-2 TRBV7-9 CASSFREDYGYTF
TRBJ2-5 TRBV5-1 CASSLVGLWTGRQETQYF
TRBJ2-2 TRBV18 CASSPQGDLTGELFF
TRBJ2-1 TRBV6-5 CASRWPIQGVDEQFF
TRBJ1-2 TRBV30 CAWTLGTGNGYTF
TRBJ2-1 TRBV7-9 CASSQGQGAYNEQFF
TRBJ2-1 TRBV5-1 CASSLERGSYNEQFF
TRBJ1-1 TRBV5-5 CASSFGGGGLTEAFF
TRBJ1-2 TRBV6-1 CASSEVPSNHYGYTF
TRBJ1-1 TRBV4-3 CASSQDRVGNTEAFF
TRBJ2-7 TRBV5-8 CASSPYRGFLYEQYF
TRBJ2-5 TRBV28 CASSLGIPGDHQETQYF
TRBJ2-1 TRBV10-2 CASSEVGQVSSYNEQFF
TRBJ2-1 TRBV7-9 CASSPVVDEQFF
TRBJ1-1 TRBV6-1 CASRLLGEATEAFF
TRBJ2-3 TRBV28 CASRPGQGARTDTQYF
TRBJ1-2 TRBV2 CASRGTVSNYGYTF
TRBJ2-1 TRBV7-6 CASGLSDEQFF
TRBJ2-7 TRBV27 CASSFGDSSYEQYF